The 5 T cell receptor beta chains in this list originate from one sample, sequenced in a study of T cells after yellow fever vaccination. Using its own MiXCR run on the 5' RACE reads, TCRdb lists one record per CDR3 protein. The table has about 430,000 distinct CDR3 sequences, under 20% seen once. The starting material was PBMCs, obtained before the yellow fever booster vaccination. Receptor source: a man aged 18 to 30 who received the YFV17D yellow fever vaccine.

The rearrangement uses TRBV20-1 and TRBJ2-7, with D possibly matching TRBD1 (6 bases). The V end was cut by 3 bases, the J end by 3 bases, with 15 bases between. Germline CDR1 DFQATT, CDR2 SNEGSKA (reference sequence). The CDR3 runs 14 residues. The CDR3 protein is CSAREGQYIYEQYF. As DNA, the CDR3 is TGCAGTGCTAGGGAAGGACAGTATATCTACGAGCAGTACTTC.

The V and J genes are TRBV9 and TRBJ2-1; 9 bases match TRBD2. J was trimmed by 3 bases and V by 0 bases; bases with no gene match: 1. The CDR3 length is 15 residues. Germline V gene data show CDR1 as SGDLS and CDR2 as YYNGEE. CDR3 sequence (DNA): TGTGCCAGCAGCGTAGATAGCGGGGGCTACAATGAGCAGTTCTTC. This translates into CASSVDSGGYNEQFF.

The V call is TRBV7-2, the J call TRBJ1-6; no reliable D call. The CDR3 has 13 amino acids. Germline CDR1 is SGHTA and CDR2 is FQGNSA. V was clipped by 2 bases and J by 7 bases, with 6 bases between them. The DNA of the CDR3 is TGTGCCAGCAGCTTACTGGAGAATTCACCCCTCCACTTT. It codes for CASSLLENSPLHF.

This clonotype was seen only a few times. The V call is TRBV12-3 or TRBV12-4, the J call TRBJ1-4; D might be TRBD1 (5 bases). This CDR3 has 14 residues. Trimming took 8 bases from V and 2 from J, leaving 12 bases between them. CDR3 in amino acids: CASQGDLTNEKLFF. The CDR3 region has the DNA TGTGCCAGCCAGGGAGACTTGACTAATGAAAAACTGTTTTTT.

This clonotype was counted between two and nine times. V is TRBV24-1 and J is TRBJ2-5, with 8 bases that match TRBD1. Germline values: CDR1 KGHDR, CDR2 SFDVKD. V dropped 6 bases and J dropped 7; count of bases not matched to a gene: 12. This CDR3 is 15 amino acids long. CDR3 DNA sequence: TGTGCCACCAGTACCCCGGACAGGGCAGAGGGGACCCAGTACTTC. This codes for CATSTPDRAEGTQYF.